The 25 T cell receptor beta chains below were found in one sample sequenced in a study of CD8+ T cells in alopecia areata. Sample treatment: oral pan-JAK inhibitor, 5-10 mg twice daily. RNA extraction was followed by reverse transcription into cDNA, which acted as the sequencing template. Generated by immunoSEQ multiplex PCR, the TCRdb table keeps only in-frame clones and is missing some. The sample yields fewer than 250,000 clones, around three fifths seen once. The sequenced sample was CD4+ T cells sorted from blood, obtained at week 24, from a patient treated with tofacitinib. These receptors were obtained from a human donor with alopecia areata.

This sequence joins TRBV5-1 and TRBJ2-7, with 7 bases fitting TRBD2. Germline-derived CDR1 and CDR2 are SGHRS and YFSETQ. V lost 3 bases and J lost 3; bases outside the gene matches: 6. The CDR3 is made up of 14 amino acids. CDR3 coding DNA: TGCGCCAGCAGCTGGGGAACGGGGGGCTACGAGCAGTACTTC. It yields the protein CASSWGTGGYEQYF.

This clone has a handful of counts. The chain combines TRBV30 with TRBJ1-6, with D uncertain. Looked up from germline, CDR1 is GTSNPN and CDR2 is SVGIG (reference sequence). The V and J ends lost 0 bases and 8 bases respectively, with 11 bases between them. CDR3 length equals 14 residues. The CDR3 sequence: CAWSVLSVDSPLHF. DNA of the CDR3: TGTGCCTGGAGTGTACTATCGGTGGATTCACCCCTCCACTTT.

V gene TRBV5-1 combines with J gene TRBJ2-3; 7 bases are a match to TRBD1. Germline V CDR1 and CDR2: SGHRS, YFSETQ. The CDR3 covers 14 residues. V was clipped by 4 bases and J by 1 base; unmatched bases: 3. The CDR3 region is CASSIGQGTDTQYF. CDR3 DNA sequence: TGCGCCAGCAGCATTGGACAGGGCACAGATACGCAGTATTTT.

J is TRBJ1-5 and V is TRBV2; maybe TRBD1 (5 bases). V lost 3 bases and J 7 bases, leaving 10 bases between the germline ends. This CDR3 is built from 13 residues. Germline V gives CDR1 SNHLY, CDR2 FYNNEI. The CDR3 here is CASSDRGLQPQHF. In DNA form, the CDR3 reads TGTGCCAGCAGTGATAGGGGTTTGCAGCCCCAGCATTTT.

This rearrangement joins TRBV30 to TRBJ2-5, with a weak D call TRBD2 (5 bases). The CDR3 extends over 11 amino acids. V gave up 3 bases and J gave up 7 bases, with 9 bases separating them. Germline-derived CDR1 and CDR2 are GTSNPN and SVGIG (reference sequence). Written as DNA, the CDR3 is TGTGCCTGGAGCGCCGCGGGGACCCAGTACTTC. Translation: CAWSAAGTQYF.

Only a few counts were recorded for this clone. The chain joins TRBV14 to TRBJ2-1, with TRBD1 matching 7 bases. With 3 bases clipped from V and 8 bases from J, the junction kept 7 bases outside the gene matches. The germline CDR1 and CDR2 sequences are SGHDN and FVKESK. The CDR3 is 14 residues long. CDR3 sequence reads: CASSHFKGADEQFF. The CDR3 region has the DNA TGTGCCAGCAGCCATTTCAAGGGGGCGGATGAGCAGTTCTTC.

The CDR3 nucleotides are TGTGCCAGCAGCTTAGTGTCAAGGGTCCCGGGCGAGCAGTACTTC. Translating it yields CASSLVSRVPGEQYF. The rearrangement joins TRBV7-9 to TRBJ2-7; D unresolved. Trimming left V 1 base short and J 6 bases short, with 16 bases between. Germline V lookup: CDR1 SEHNR, CDR2 FQNEAQ (reference sequence). The CDR3 has 15 amino acids.

This chain links TRBV15 with TRBJ2-5, with D perhaps TRBD2 (6 bases). The CDR3 sequence is 13 residues long. The V end was cut by 6 bases, the J end by 5 bases, with 13 bases between. CDR1 is LNHNV, CDR2 YYDKDF, per germline (reference sequence). The CDR3 here is CATRASGRETQYF. Here the CDR3 DNA reads TGTGCCACCAGGGCGTCGGGGAGGGAGACCCAGTACTTC.

V is TRBV9 and J is TRBJ1-2; D gene uncertain. V was trimmed by 4 bases and J by 6 bases, leaving 13 bases between them. CDR1 is SGDLS and CDR2 is YYNGEE in the germline V gene. The CDR3 runs to 13 residues. CDR3 residues: CASSLDNRNGYTF. The CDR3 DNA is TGTGCCAGCAGCTTAGACAACCGGAATGGCTACACCTTC. Based on the CDR3 plus reference TRBV9 and TRBJ1-2, the full variable domain is DSGVTQTPKHLITATGQRVTLRCSPRSGDLSVYWYQQSLDQGLQFLIQYYNGEERAKGNILERFSAQQFPDLHSELNLSSLELGDSALYFCASSLDNRNGYTFGSGTRLTVV.

This rearrangement joins TRBV7-8 to TRBJ2-1; D is ambiguous. Trimming took 0 bases from V and 4 from J, leaving 1 base between them. Germline lookup yields CDR1 SGHVS and CDR2 FQNEAQ. The CDR3 is 12 residues long. The CDR3 nucleotides read TGTGCCAGCAGCTTAGCGTACAATGAGCAGTTCTTC. Protein: CASSLAYNEQFF.

Remarks on this clone: Other DNA sequences in this specimen translate into the identical CDR3. This chain connects TRBV29-1 to TRBJ2-3, with TRBD1 matching 9 bases. In germline, CDR1 is SQVTM, CDR2 ANQGSEA. The J segment lost 0 bases and the V segment lost 6 bases, leaving 4 bases of the junction unmatched. The CDR3 length is 14 residues. Here the CDR3 DNA reads TGCAGCGTGGCCGGGACAGGGAGCACAGATACGCAGTATTTT. It codes for CSVAGTGSTDTQYF.

V is TRBV18 and J is TRBJ1-2; D is unresolved. CDR1 and CDR2 from the germline V gene are KGHSH and LQKENI. Between the trimmed V and J ends, which lost 2 bases and 6 bases, there was a span of 13 bases. The CDR3 runs 14 residues. The CDR3 bases are TGTGCCAGCTCACCAACTTCCTTGCCGGATGGCTACACCTTC. As protein: CASSPTSLPDGYTF.

The chain uses TRBV30 and TRBJ1-1, with 8 bases aligning to TRBD1. CDR3 length equals 11 residues. V dropped 3 bases and J dropped 9; count of bases not matched to a gene: 3. The germline V gene has CDR1 GTSNPN and CDR2 SVGIG (reference sequence). As DNA, the CDR3 is TGTGCCTGGAGCCAGGGGGCCCAAGCTTTCTTT. Amino acids: CAWSQGAQAFF.

This clone came up a few times. V gene TRBV19 combines with J gene TRBJ1-2; tentative D call: TRBD1 (5 bases). The CDR3 sequence is 16 residues long. Trimming took 3 bases from V and 5 from J, leaving 19 bases between them. Germline CDR1 reads LNHDA; CDR2 reads SQIVND (reference sequence). The CDR3 region is CASSISGLRGTYGYTF. In DNA, the CDR3 is TGTGCCAGTAGTATTTCGGGTCTCCGCGGGACTTATGGCTACACCTTC.

This clone was counted a few times. The chain uses TRBV7-2 and TRBJ2-7; D possibly uses TRBD1 or TRBD2 (7 bases each). The CDR3 length is 12 residues. CDR1 is SGHTA and CDR2 is FQGNSA in the germline V gene. V was clipped by 5 bases and J by 10 bases, with 15 bases between them. The CDR3 here is CASSRYRGLQYF. The CDR3 bases are TGTGCCAGCAGCCGTTACAGGGGACTACAGTACTTC.

In this sample, this clone turned up a few times. This rearrangement joins TRBV11-2 to TRBJ2-2; D not certain. V dropped 1 base and J dropped 3 bases, with 9 bases sitting between them. The CDR3 is made up of 15 amino acids. CDR1 is SGHAT and CDR2 is FQNNGV in the germline V gene. The CDR3 bases are TGTGCCAGCAGCTTAGGACATCTCGACACCGGGGAGCTGTTTTTT. This codes for CASSLGHLDTGELFF.

This chain connects TRBV4-3 to TRBJ1-6, with D unclear. Per the germline V gene, CDR1 is LGHNA and CDR2 is YSLEER. Trimming took off 7 bases at V and 0 bases at J, with 7 bases between the two ends. The CDR3 is 14 residues long. The CDR3, as DNA: TGCGCCAGCACCCAGAGCTCCTATAATTCACCCCTCCACTTT. The encoded protein is CASTQSSYNSPLHF.

The chain has TRBV29-1 and TRBJ1-1; TRBD1 might be the D (6 bases). CDR3 size: 11 residues. Germline lookup yields CDR1 SQVTM and CDR2 ANQGSEA. The CDR3 coding sequence is TGCAGTGGGGGCGCAGCCACTGAAGCTTTCTTT. Encoded protein: CSGGAATEAFF.

The J gene is TRBJ1-2, the V gene TRBV29-1; 8 positions agree with TRBD1. CDR1 and CDR2 from the germline V gene are SQVTM and ANQGSEA. The CDR3 is 14 amino acids. The J segment lost 4 bases and the V segment lost 2 bases, leaving 6 bases of the junction unmatched. CDR3 residues: CSVENGGTGYGYTF. CDR3 DNA sequence: TGCAGCGTTGAAAATGGGGGGACAGGCTATGGCTACACCTTC.

The chain employs TRBV30 and TRBJ2-3; 11 bases match TRBD2. V was pared by 5 bases and J by 3 bases, with 1 base of the junction left unmatched. The CDR3 spans 13 residues. From germline, CDR1 is GTSNPN and CDR2 SVGIG (reference sequence). CDR3 DNA: TGTGCCTGGGTAGCGGGGGGGACAGATACGCAGTATTTT. Protein: CAWVAGGTDTQYF.

The chain carries TRBV11-3 and TRBJ2-2; D remains unclear. Germline CDR1 SGHNT, CDR2 YENEEA. The CDR3 has 13 residues. Deletions cut 1 base from V and 7 bases from J, with 7 bases between. Written as DNA, the CDR3 is TGTGCCAGCAGCTTAGGGGGTGGCGGGGAGCTGTTTTTT. Its translation is CASSLGGGGELFF.

The chain combines TRBV10-2 with TRBJ1-6, with D tentatively TRBD1 (6 bases). This CDR3 has 13 residues. Germline CDR1 and CDR2: WSHSY and SAAADI. The V gene lost 6 bases and the J gene lost 5 bases, with 8 bases spanning the gap. The CDR3 DNA sequence: TGCGCCAGCAGACAGGGCAATAATTCACCCCTCCACTTT. This gives the protein CASRQGNNSPLHF.

J is TRBJ2-1 and V is TRBV29-1; TRBD2 matches 9 bases. In germline, CDR1 is SQVTM, CDR2 ANQGSEA. With 7 bases clipped from V and 7 bases from J, the junction kept 11 bases outside the gene matches. This CDR3 is 14 amino acids long. CDR3 sequence: CSGRRSGGSNEQFF. In DNA, the CDR3 is TGCAGCGGCCGCCGGAGCGGGGGGAGTAATGAGCAGTTCTTC.

This clone came up once. The V gene is TRBV11-3, the J gene TRBJ1-1; D is perhaps TRBD1 (5 bases). Germline CDR1 reads SGHNT; CDR2 reads YENEEA. This CDR3 is built from 16 residues. With 1 base removed from V and 5 bases from J, the gap between germline ends came to 17 bases. The CDR3: CASSLVFGQGITEAFF. The CDR3 DNA follows: TGTGCCAGCAGCTTAGTTTTCGGTCAGGGAATAACTGAAGCTTTCTTT.

V usage is TRBV6-5 and J usage is TRBJ2-4; TRBD1 matches 9 bases. The junction had 9 bases not matched to a gene; V was cut back by 6 bases and J by 9 bases. The CDR3 is 14 residues long. In germline, CDR1 is MNHEY, CDR2 SVGAGI. CDR3 amino acids: CASSQAGTGSIQYF. In nucleotides, the CDR3 is TGTGCCAGCAGCCAAGCCGGGACAGGGAGCATTCAGTACTTC.